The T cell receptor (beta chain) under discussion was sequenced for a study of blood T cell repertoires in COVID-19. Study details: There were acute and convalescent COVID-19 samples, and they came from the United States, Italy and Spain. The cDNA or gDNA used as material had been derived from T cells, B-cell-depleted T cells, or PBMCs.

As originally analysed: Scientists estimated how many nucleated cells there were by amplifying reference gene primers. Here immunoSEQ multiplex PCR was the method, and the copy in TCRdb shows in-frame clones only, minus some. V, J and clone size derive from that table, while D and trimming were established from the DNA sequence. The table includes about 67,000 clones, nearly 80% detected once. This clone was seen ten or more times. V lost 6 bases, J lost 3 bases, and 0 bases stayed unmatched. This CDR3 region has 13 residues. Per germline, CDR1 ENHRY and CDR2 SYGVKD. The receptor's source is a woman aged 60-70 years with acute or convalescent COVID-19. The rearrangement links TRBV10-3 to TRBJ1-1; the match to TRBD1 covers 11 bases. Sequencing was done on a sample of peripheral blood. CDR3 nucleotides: TGTGCCATCAGGGGACAGGGGGACACTGAAGCTTTCTTT. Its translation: CAIRGQGDTEAFF.